This T cell receptor beta chain was captured in a study of blood T cell repertoires in COVID-19. The V gene end was trimmed by 0 bases and the J gene end by 9 bases; junction bases not matched to a gene: 18. Germline CDR1 SGHAT, CDR2 FQNNGV. CDR3 length: 18 residues. Assay used: immunoSEQ multiplex PCR; TCRdb lists only in-frame clones, some missing. The table records a few hundred thousand clones, about nine tenths of them present only once. The sample was peripheral blood. This clonotype was sampled from a man aged 45-65 years with active or convalescent COVID-19. This rearrangement joins TRBV11-2 to TRBJ2-3, with 7 positions matching TRBD1. Written as DNA, the CDR3 is TGTGCCAGCAGCTTAGATCATTGGGACAGTCTACGGGTGAACACGCAGTATTTT. This encodes CASSLDHWDSLRVNTQYF.